These T cell receptor beta chains were read from a single sample in a study of cytomegalovirus exposure and HLA in healthy donors. Sequencing used immunoSEQ multiplex PCR; TCRdb keeps in-frame clones, though not all of them. Its listing shows approximately 110,000 clones. The source material was PBMCs. Receptor source: a man in his forties in good health and CMV-seropositive. Each CDR3 is given with its conserved first and last residue. Fields, in order: D gene, J gene, V gene, CDR3 protein, CDR3 DNA. A D gene is named only where the DNA matches it firmly.

TRBD1 TRBJ2-7 TRBV28 CASGHRGDYEQYF TGTGCCAGCGGACACAGGGGGGACTACGAGCAGTACTTC
- TRBJ2-1 TRBV6-5 CASSGNSGYYNEQFF TGTGCCAGCAGTGGGAACTCAGGGTACTACAATGAGCAGTTCTTC
- TRBJ1-5 TRBV7-8 CASSLVRGGQPQHF TGTGCCAGCAGCTTAGTTAGGGGTGGTCAGCCCCAGCATTTT
TRBD2 TRBJ2-7 TRBV27 CASSRTGTSGRATVGASYEQYF TGTGCCAGCAGCCGAACCGGGACTAGCGGGAGGGCCACGGTAGGGGCCTCCTACGAGCAGTACTTC
- TRBJ1-2 TRBV9 CASSPRLRTNYGYTF TGTGCCAGCAGCCCACGACTGAGAACTAACTATGGCTACACCTTC
TRBD2 TRBJ2-3 TRBV28 CASCDPPGGSSRTDTQYF TGTGCCAGCTGTGACCCCCCAGGCGGGAGCTCTCGCACAGATACGCAGTATTTT
TRBD1 TRBJ2-5 TRBV2 CASERQGILETQYF TGTGCCAGCGAAAGACAGGGTATCCTAGAGACCCAGTACTTC
- TRBJ2-7 TRBV29-1 CSVGALYEQYF TGCAGCGTGGGGGCACTCTACGAGCAGTACTTC
TRBD1 TRBJ1-1 TRBV5-6 CASSYLKRQGSNPEAFF TGTGCCAGCAGCTACTTGAAACGACAGGGGAGTAACCCTGAAGCTTTCTTT
- TRBJ1-2 TRBV27 CASSSSDRANYGYTF TGTGCCAGCAGTTCCTCGGACAGAGCTAACTATGGCTACACCTTC
- TRBJ1-5 TRBV2 CASRRTVYSNQPQHF TGTGCCAGCAGAAGGACAGTATATAGCAATCAGCCCCAGCATTTT
- TRBJ2-7 TRBV6-5 CASSYRGMSGAYEQYF TGTGCCAGCAGTTACCGGGGGATGTCGGGGGCCTACGAGCAGTACTTC
- TRBJ2-1 TRBV6-5 CASSYGSNNEQFF TGTGCCAGCAGTTACGGCAGTAACAATGAGCAGTTCTTC
- TRBJ2-7 TRBV15 CATSTQRGGGVYEQYF TGTGCCACCAGCACCCAGAGGGGGGGCGGTGTCTACGAGCAGTACTTC
- TRBJ1-5 TRBV19 CASSLETGRNQPQHF TGTGCCAGTAGCCTTGAAACAGGGCGCAATCAGCCCCAGCATTTT
TRBD2 TRBJ2-7 TRBV5-5 CASGLAGYGEQYF TGTGCCAGCGGCCTAGCGGGGTATGGGGAGCAGTACTTC
TRBD2 TRBJ2-3 TRBV28 CASSLLGLAGVGDTQYF TGTGCCAGCAGTTTACTGGGGCTAGCGGGAGTGGGAGATACGCAGTATTTT
TRBD1 TRBJ2-1 TRBV27 CASSSVAGGVDEQFF TGTGCCAGCAGTTCCGTTGCAGGGGGCGTCGATGAGCAGTTCTTC
- TRBJ1-5 TRBV6-6 CASSDERPQHF TGTGCCAGCAGTGACGAGCGGCCCCAGCATTTT
- TRBJ1-5 TRBV2 CASSEFVFGGGQPQHF TGTGCCAGCAGTGAATTCGTATTTGGTGGAGGTCAGCCCCAGCATTTT
- TRBJ2-4 TRBV7-9 CASSPPGNAKNIQYF TGTGCCAGCAGCCCTCCGGGGAACGCCAAAAACATTCAGTACTTC
TRBD1 TRBJ2-1 TRBV13 CASSFDRGLNEQFF TGTGCCAGCAGCTTTGACAGGGGGCTGAATGAGCAGTTCTTC
- TRBJ2-7 TRBV6-6 CASSPRQEVLFYEQYF TGTGCCAGCAGCCCACGACAGGAAGTATTATTCTACGAGCAGTACTTC
- TRBJ1-1 TRBV6-5 CASKNGQNTEAFF TGTGCCAGCAAGAACGGACAAAACACTGAAGCTTTCTTT
TRBD1 TRBJ2-7 TRBV5-1 CASSDRDRGKSYEQYF TGCGCCAGCAGCGACCGGGACAGGGGAAAGAGTTACGAGCAGTACTTC
- TRBJ1-1 TRBV15 CATSRGVSSFGAFF TGTGCCACCAGCAGAGGGGTCAGCTCCTTCGGGGCTTTCTTT
TRBD1 TRBJ2-7 TRBV4-3 CASSQRQGPYEQYF TGCGCCAGCAGCCAACGACAGGGCCCCTACGAGCAGTACTTC
- TRBJ1-4 TRBV5-8 CASSLLRAGSFEKLFF TGTGCCAGCAGCCTGCTTAGGGCAGGGTCGTTTGAAAAACTGTTTTTT